This T cell receptor (beta chain) was sequenced in a study of blood T cell repertoires in COVID-19. Study-wide background: Samples taken during acute and convalescent COVID-19 were collected in the United States, Italy and Spain. In each case, the material was cDNA or gDNA derived from T cells, B-cell-depleted T cells, or PBMCs.

As handled by the study authors: Nucleated cell counts were estimated from reference gene primer amplification. TCRdb's copy holds only in-frame clones and misses some; the assay was immunoSEQ multiplex PCR. That table supplies the V and J calls and clone size; D and trimming were determined from the DNA. The table includes about 320,000 clones, approximately 85% detected once. Sequencing input: peripheral blood. The source is a human donor in a cohort sampled during active COVID-19.

CDR3 nucleotides: TGTGCCAGCAGTCCAGCGAGGCACTATGGCTACACCTTC. Translated: CASSPARHYGYTF. The chain joins TRBV6-5 to TRBJ1-2; D not resolved. The V gene's germline CDR1 is MNHEY and CDR2 SVGAGI. The V end was cut by 5 bases, the J end by 3 bases, with 10 bases between. The CDR3 has 13 residues.